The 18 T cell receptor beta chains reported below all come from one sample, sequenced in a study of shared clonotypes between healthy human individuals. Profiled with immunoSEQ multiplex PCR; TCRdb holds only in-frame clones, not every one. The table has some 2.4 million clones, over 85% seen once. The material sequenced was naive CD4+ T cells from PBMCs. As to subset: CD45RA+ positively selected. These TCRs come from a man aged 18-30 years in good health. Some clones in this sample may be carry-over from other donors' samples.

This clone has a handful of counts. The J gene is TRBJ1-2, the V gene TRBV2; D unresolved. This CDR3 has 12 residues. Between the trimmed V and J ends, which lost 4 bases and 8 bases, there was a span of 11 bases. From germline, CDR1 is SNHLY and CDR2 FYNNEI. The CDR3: CASSALREGYTF. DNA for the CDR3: TGTGCCAGCAGTGCCCTCCGGGAAGGCTACACCTTC.

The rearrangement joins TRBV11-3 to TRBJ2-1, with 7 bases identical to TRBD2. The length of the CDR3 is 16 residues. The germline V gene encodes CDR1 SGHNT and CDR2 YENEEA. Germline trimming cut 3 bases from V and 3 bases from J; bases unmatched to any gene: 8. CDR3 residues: CASSFGPSGYYNEQFF. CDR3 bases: TGTGCCAGCAGCTTTGGGCCTAGCGGATACTACAATGAGCAGTTCTTC.

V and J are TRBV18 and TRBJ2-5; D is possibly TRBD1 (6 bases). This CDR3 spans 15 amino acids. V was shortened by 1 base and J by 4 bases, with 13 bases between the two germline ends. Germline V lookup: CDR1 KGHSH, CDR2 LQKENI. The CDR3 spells CASSPRAGVGETQYF. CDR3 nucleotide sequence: TGTGCCAGCTCACCACGGGCAGGGGTAGGAGAGACCCAGTACTTC.

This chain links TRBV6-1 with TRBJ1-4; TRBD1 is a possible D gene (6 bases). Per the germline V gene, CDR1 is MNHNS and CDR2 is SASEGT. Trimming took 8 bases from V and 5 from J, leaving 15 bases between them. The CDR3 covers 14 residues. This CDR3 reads CASAEGGLNEKLFF. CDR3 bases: TGTGCCAGCGCCGAGGGGGGACTAAATGAAAAACTGTTTTTT.

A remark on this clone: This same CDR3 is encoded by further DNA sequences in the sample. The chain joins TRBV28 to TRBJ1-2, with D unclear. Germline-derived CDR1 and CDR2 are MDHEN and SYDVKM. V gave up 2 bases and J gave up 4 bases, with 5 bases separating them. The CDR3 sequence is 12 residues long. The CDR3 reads CASSLGGYGYTF. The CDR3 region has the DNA TGTGCCAGCAGTTTAGGCGGCTATGGCTACACCTTC.

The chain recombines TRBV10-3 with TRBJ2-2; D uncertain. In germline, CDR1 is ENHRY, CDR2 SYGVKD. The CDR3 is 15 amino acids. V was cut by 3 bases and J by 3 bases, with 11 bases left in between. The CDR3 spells CAISDRAEHTGELFF. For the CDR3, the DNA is TGTGCCATCAGTGATCGGGCGGAGCACACCGGGGAGCTGTTTTTT.

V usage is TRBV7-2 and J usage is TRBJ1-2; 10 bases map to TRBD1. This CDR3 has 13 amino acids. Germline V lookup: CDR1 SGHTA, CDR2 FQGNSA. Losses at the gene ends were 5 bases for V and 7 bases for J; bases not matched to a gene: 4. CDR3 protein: CASSAGQGTGYTF. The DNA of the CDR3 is TGTGCCAGCAGCGCGGGACAGGGGACTGGCTACACCTTC.

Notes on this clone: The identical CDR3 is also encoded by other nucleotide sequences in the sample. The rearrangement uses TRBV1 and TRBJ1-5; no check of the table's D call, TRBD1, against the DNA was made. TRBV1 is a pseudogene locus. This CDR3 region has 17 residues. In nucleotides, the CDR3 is TGCACCAGCAGCCAAGACCCGGGACAGGGCTCCAATCAGCCCCAGCATTTT. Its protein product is CTSSQDPGQGSNQPQHF.

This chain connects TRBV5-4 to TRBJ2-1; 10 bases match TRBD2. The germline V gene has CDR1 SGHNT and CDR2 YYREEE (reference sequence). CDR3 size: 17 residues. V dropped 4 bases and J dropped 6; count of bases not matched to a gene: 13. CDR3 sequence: CASSTQPGLALPNEQFF. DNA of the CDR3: TGTGCCAGCAGCACTCAACCGGGACTAGCGCTTCCCAATGAGCAGTTCTTC.

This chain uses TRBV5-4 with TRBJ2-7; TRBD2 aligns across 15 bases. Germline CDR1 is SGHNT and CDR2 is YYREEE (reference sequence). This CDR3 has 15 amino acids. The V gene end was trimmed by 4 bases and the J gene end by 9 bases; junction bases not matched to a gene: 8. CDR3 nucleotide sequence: TGTGCCAGCAGCGATGGACTAGCGGGAGGGCCGGTGCAGTACTTC. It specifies CASSDGLAGGPVQYF.

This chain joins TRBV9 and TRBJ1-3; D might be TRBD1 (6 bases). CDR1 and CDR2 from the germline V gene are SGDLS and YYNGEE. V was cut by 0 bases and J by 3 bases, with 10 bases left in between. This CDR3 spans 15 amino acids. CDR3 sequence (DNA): TGTGCCAGCAGCGTAGTTGGGGGCTTTGGAAACACCATATATTTT. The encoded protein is CASSVVGGFGNTIYF.

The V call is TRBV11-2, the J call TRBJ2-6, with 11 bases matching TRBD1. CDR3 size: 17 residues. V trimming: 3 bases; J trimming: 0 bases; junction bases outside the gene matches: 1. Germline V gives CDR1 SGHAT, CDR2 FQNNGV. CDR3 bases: TGTGCCAGCAGCTTCGGGACAGGGGGCTCTGGGGCCAACGTCCTGACTTTC. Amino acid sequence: CASSFGTGGSGANVLTF.

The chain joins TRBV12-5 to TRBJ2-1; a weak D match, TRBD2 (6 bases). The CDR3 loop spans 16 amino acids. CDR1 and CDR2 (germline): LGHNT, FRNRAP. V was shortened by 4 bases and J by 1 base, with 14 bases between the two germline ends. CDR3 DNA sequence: TGTGCTAGTGGTTCTTTCCGTGGGGGGTCCTACAATGAGCAGTTCTTC. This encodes CASGSFRGGSYNEQFF.

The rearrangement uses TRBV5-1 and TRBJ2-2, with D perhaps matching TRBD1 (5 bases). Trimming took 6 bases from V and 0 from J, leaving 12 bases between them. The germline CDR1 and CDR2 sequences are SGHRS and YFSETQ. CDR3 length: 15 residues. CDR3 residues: CASNLDSANTGELFF. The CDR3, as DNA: TGCGCCAGCAATTTAGACAGCGCGAACACCGGGGAGCTGTTTTTT. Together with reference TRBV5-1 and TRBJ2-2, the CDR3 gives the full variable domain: KAGVTQTPRYLIKTRGQQVTLSCSPISGHRSVSWYQQTPGQGLQFLFEYFSETQRNKGNFPGRFSGRQFSNSRSEMNVSTLELGDSALYLCASNLDSANTGELFFGEGSRLTVL.

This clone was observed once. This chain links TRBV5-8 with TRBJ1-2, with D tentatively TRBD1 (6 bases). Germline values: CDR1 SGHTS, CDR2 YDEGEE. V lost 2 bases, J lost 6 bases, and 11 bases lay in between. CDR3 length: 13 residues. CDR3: CASSFGGLNGYTF. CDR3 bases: TGTGCCAGCAGCTTCGGGGGGCTGAATGGCTACACCTTC.

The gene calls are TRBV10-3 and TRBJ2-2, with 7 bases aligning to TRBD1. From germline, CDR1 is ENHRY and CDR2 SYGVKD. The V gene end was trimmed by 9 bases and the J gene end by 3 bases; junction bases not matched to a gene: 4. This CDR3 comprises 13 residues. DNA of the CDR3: TGTGCCATGGGGACAGCGGACACCGGGGAGCTGTTTTTT. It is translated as CAMGTADTGELFF.

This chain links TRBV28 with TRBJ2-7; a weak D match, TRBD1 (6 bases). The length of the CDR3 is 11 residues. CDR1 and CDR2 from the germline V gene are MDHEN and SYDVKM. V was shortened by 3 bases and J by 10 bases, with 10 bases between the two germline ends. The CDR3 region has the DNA TGTGCCAGCAGTTTGGGGGCAGCCCAGTACTTC. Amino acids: CASSLGAAQYF.

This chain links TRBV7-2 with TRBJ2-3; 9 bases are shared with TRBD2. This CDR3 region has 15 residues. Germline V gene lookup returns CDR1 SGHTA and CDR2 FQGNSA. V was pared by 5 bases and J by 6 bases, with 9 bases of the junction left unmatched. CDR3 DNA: TGTGCCAGCAGCGGGCGGGAGGGCCGTAGGGATACGCAGTATTTT. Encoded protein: CASSGREGRRDTQYF. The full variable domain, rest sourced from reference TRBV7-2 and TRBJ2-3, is GAGVSQSPSNKVTEKGKDVELRCDPISGHTALYWYRQSLGQGLEFLIYFQGNSAPDKSGLPSDRFSAERTGGSVSTLTIQRTQQEDSAVYLCASSGREGRRDTQYFGPGTRLTVL.